Presented here are 21 T cell receptor beta chains from one specimen sequenced in a study of T-cell reconstitution after alpha-beta-depleted transplantation in children. Preparing the TCRbeta library involved the use of unique molecular identifiers. TCRdb redid the calling of the PCR reads with MiXCR, one entry per CDR3 protein. The data contain around 300,000 distinct CDR3 sequences, roughly 10% of them singletons. The sequencing used peripheral blood, collected 180 days after TCRalphabeta/CD19-depleted stem cell transplant. Every receptor here comes from a male patient between 2 and 15 years old who had a stem cell transplant for chronic granulomatous disease, so the T cells may come from the graft donor.

This clonotype has ten or more counts. This rearrangement joins TRBV4-2 to TRBJ2-3; D not certain. Deletions cut 0 bases from V and 5 bases from J, with 3 bases between. The CDR3 is 12 amino acids. Germline CDR1 and CDR2: LGHNA and YNFKEQ. The CDR3 sequence is CASSQDKDTQYF. CDR3 nucleotide sequence: TGTGCCAGCAGCCAAGATAAAGATACGCAGTATTTT.

This clonotype was observed at least ten times. This sequence joins TRBV14 and TRBJ2-7; 10 bases match TRBD2. The CDR3 is made up of 15 amino acids. After removal of 4 bases from V and 6 bases from J, the junction contained 9 bases not matched to a gene. The V gene's germline CDR1 is SGHDN and CDR2 FVKESK. For the CDR3, the DNA is TGTGCCAGCAGCCGTCTAGCGGGGGTGAAGGGCGAGCAGTACTTC. Its translation is CASSRLAGVKGEQYF.

For this clonotype: A clone one base away is much larger, so this may be a read error. CDR3 sequence: CANSPWTLGDTGELFF. CDR3 sequence (DNA): TGTGCCAACAGCCCATGGACTCTGGGGGACACCGGGGAGCTGTTTTTT. The rearrangement joins TRBV7-6 to TRBJ2-2; the D gene could be TRBD1 or TRBD2 (5 bases each). The CDR3 runs to 16 residues. Germline CDR1 reads SGHVS; CDR2 reads FNYEAQ.

This clonotype has ten or more counts. The chain uses TRBV18 and TRBJ2-7, with D possibly being TRBD1 (6 bases). Germline CDR1 is KGHSH and CDR2 is LQKENI. V shed 2 bases and J shed 5 bases, with 13 bases lying between them. The CDR3 extends over 14 amino acids. CDR3 loop: CASSPIQGMDEQYF. CDR3 sequence (DNA): TGTGCCAGCTCACCAATCCAGGGGATGGACGAGCAGTACTTC.

As for this clonotype: Since a much larger clone is just one base distant, this may be a read error. The chain recombines TRBV28 with TRBJ2-5, with TRBD2 identical over 8 bases. The CDR3 covers 15 residues. Trimming at V came to 8 bases and at J to 7 bases, leaving 15 bases not matched to a gene. Germline lookup yields CDR1 MDHEN and CDR2 SYDVKM. The CDR3 nucleotides are TGTGCCAGCGGGGAAGCGGGAGTCTTTAGGGGGACCCAGTACTTC. This encodes CASGEAGVFRGTQYF.

This clonotype was counted ten times or more. CDR3 nucleotide sequence: TGTGCCAGCAGCCACCCCGGGACAGGGCTCGGCATTCAGTACTTC. Amino acid sequence: CASSHPGTGLGIQYF. This rearrangement joins TRBV12-3 or TRBV12-4 to TRBJ2-4; 9 bases agree with TRBD1. The V segment lost 6 bases and the J segment 9 bases; nucleotides outside the gene matches: 12. This CDR3 is 15 amino acids long.

This clonotype was observed many times. The CDR3, as DNA: TGTGCCAGCAGCTTAGATCCCGGGACAGTGCCCCAGCATTTT. Translation: CASSLDPGTVPQHF. The chain employs TRBV7-2 and TRBJ1-5; 7 nucleotides line up with TRBD1. The V segment lost 1 base and the J segment 9 bases; nucleotides outside the gene matches: 6. Germline lookup yields CDR1 SGHTA and CDR2 FQGNSA. The length of the CDR3 is 14 residues.

This clonotype was counted many times. The chain recombines TRBV7-8 with TRBJ2-7; possible D gene TRBD2, 5 bases. Germline V lookup: CDR1 SGHVS, CDR2 FQNEAQ. The length of the CDR3 is 16 residues. Trimming removed 5 bases from V and 7 bases from J, with 24 bases in between. CDR3 DNA sequence: TGTGCCAGCAGCCTGATTCCCAGACAATCTTCGGGAGAGCAGTACTTC. Residues: CASSLIPRQSSGEQYF.

This clonotype is medium-sized in the sample. J is TRBJ2-7 and V is TRBV7-8; D is unclear. This CDR3 has 11 amino acids. The V end lost 4 bases, the J end lost 7 bases, and 8 bases lay between the germline ends. From germline, CDR1 is SGHVS and CDR2 FQNEAQ. Written as DNA, the CDR3 is TGTGCCAGCAGCTCAACCGGAGAGCAGTACTTC. It yields the protein CASSSTGEQYF.

The chain is built from TRBV30 and TRBJ1-2; tentative D call: TRBD1 (5 bases). The germline CDR1 and CDR2 sequences are GTSNPN and SVGIG (reference sequence). V was pared by 0 bases and J by 9 bases, with 17 bases between. The CDR3 length is 14 residues. CDR3 bases: TGTGCCTGGAGTGTACACGTGACAGCCGTCCGCTACACCTTC. It encodes CAWSVHVTAVRYTF.

J is TRBJ2-7 and V is TRBV12-3 or TRBV12-4, with D uncertain. The CDR3 runs to 14 residues. V was trimmed by 3 bases and J by 2 bases, leaving 11 bases between them. This chain's CDR3 is CASSLVGMTYEQYF. The CDR3 region has the DNA TGTGCCAGCAGTTTGGTGGGGATGACCTACGAGCAGTACTTC.

This clonotype has a count of ten or more. This sequence joins TRBV25-1 and TRBJ2-1; possible D gene TRBD2, 5 bases. From germline, CDR1 is MGHDK and CDR2 SYGVNS. V lost 6 bases to trimming and J lost 8 bases, with 17 bases between them. This CDR3 region has 14 residues. Here the CDR3 DNA reads TGTGCCAGCAGGGGGAGCATATTCTTCGATGAGCAGTTCTTC. It specifies CASRGSIFFDEQFF.

This clonotype was seen repeatedly, ten times or more. The chain employs TRBV2 and TRBJ2-1, with 9 bases aligning to TRBD2. Germline CDR1 and CDR2: SNHLY and FYNNEI. The V and J ends lost 3 bases and 7 bases, in that order; junction bases with no gene match: 16. The CDR3 sequence is 18 residues long. CDR3 nucleotides: TGTGCCAGCAGTGATGATCATACCTCCAGCGGGAGGAGGAATGAGCAGTTCTTC. Translation: CASSDDHTSSGRRNEQFF.

The gene calls are TRBV5-6 and TRBJ2-1; TRBD2 matches 9 bases. Germline loops: CDR1 SGHDT, CDR2 YYEEEE. This CDR3 contains 18 residues. V lost 9 bases and J lost 9; bases outside the gene matches: 25. The CDR3 region is CAMSPGQGSSGRRSEQFF. Written as DNA, the CDR3 is TGTGCCATGAGCCCGGGGCAGGGGAGCAGCGGGAGGAGAAGTGAGCAGTTCTTC. The variable domain in full, completed from reference TRBV5-6 and TRBJ2-1, reads DAGVTQSPTHLIKTRGQQVTLRCSPKSGHDTVSWYQQALGQGPQFIFQYYEEEERQRGNFPDRFSGHQFPNYSSELNVNALLLGDSALYLCAMSPGQGSSGRRSEQFFGPGTRLTVL.

This clonotype occurred many times. This chain connects TRBV15 to TRBJ2-6; weak D call: TRBD2 (6 bases). V was trimmed by 0 bases and J by 1 base, leaving 10 bases between them. The CDR3 runs 17 residues. The V gene's germline CDR1 is LNHNV and CDR2 YYDKDF (reference sequence). CDR3 region: CATSRDLGGSGANVLTF. The CDR3 DNA is TGTGCCACCAGCAGAGATTTAGGAGGGTCTGGGGCCAACGTCCTGACTTTC. The complete variable domain, with remaining parts taken from reference TRBV15 and TRBJ2-6, reads DAMVIQNPRYQVTQFGKPVTLSCSQTLNHNVMYWYQQKSSQAPKLLFHYYDKDFNNEADTPDNFQSRRPNTSFCFLDIRSPGLGDTAMYLCATSRDLGGSGANVLTFGAGSRLTVL.

This clonotype was detected many times. The V call is TRBV14, the J call TRBJ2-3; maybe TRBD1 (6 bases). CDR1 is SGHDN, CDR2 FVKESK, per germline. V lost 5 bases and J 9 bases, leaving 12 bases between the germline ends. This CDR3 region has 12 residues. CDR3 sequence reads: CASSSGVETQYF. The CDR3 region has the DNA TGTGCCAGCAGCTCAGGGGTTGAAACGCAGTATTTT.

This clonotype occurred many times. The chain employs TRBV12-3 or TRBV12-4 and TRBJ2-1, with unresolved D. V gave up 7 bases and J gave up 0 bases, with 16 bases separating them. The CDR3 contains 16 residues. CDR3 amino acids: CASKTVPESSYNEQFF. The CDR3 DNA follows: TGTGCCAGCAAAACAGTCCCGGAGAGCTCCTACAATGAGCAGTTCTTC.

The table lists this clonotype with a few counts. The chain links TRBV12-3 or TRBV12-4 to TRBJ2-1; 7 bases map to TRBD1. J lost 7 bases, V lost 5 bases, and 11 bases had no gene match. The CDR3 spans 15 residues. This CDR3 reads CASSPPGGPGNEQFF. The CDR3 DNA reads as TGTGCCAGCAGTCCCCCAGGGGGTCCGGGGAATGAGCAGTTCTTC.

This clonotype was counted many times. An end of the junction differs from the germline gene, which may be a read error. The chain employs TRBV7-7 and TRBJ2-1, with D possibly being TRBD2 (5 bases). The CDR3 totals 13 residues. Germline V lookup: CDR1 SSHAT, CDR2 FNYEAQ (reference sequence). The CDR3 sequence: CASSLAAGNEQFF. The CDR3, as DNA: TGTGCTAGCAGCTTAGCTGCGGGCAATGAGCAGTTCTTC.

This clonotype was counted at least ten times. V usage is TRBV18 and J usage is TRBJ2-7; the D gene is possibly TRBD1 (6 bases). The ends were cut back, 0 bases at V and 5 bases at J, with 11 bases in the middle. The CDR3 loop spans 14 amino acids. The germline V gene encodes CDR1 KGHSH and CDR2 LQKENI. The CDR3 bases are TGTGCCAGCTCACCACCGGTCAGGGGTAACGAGCAGTACTTC. Its translation is CASSPPVRGNEQYF.

This clonotype was seen at least ten times. This chain links TRBV7-2 with TRBJ2-3; D may be TRBD1 (5 bases). The CDR3 runs 15 residues. The V end lost 5 bases, the J end lost 2 bases, and 14 bases lay between the germline ends. Germline-derived CDR1 and CDR2 are SGHTA and FQGNSA. The CDR3, as DNA: TGTGCCAGCAGCCTCAAAGACAGTTACACAGATACGCAGTATTTT. Its protein product is CASSLKDSYTDTQYF.